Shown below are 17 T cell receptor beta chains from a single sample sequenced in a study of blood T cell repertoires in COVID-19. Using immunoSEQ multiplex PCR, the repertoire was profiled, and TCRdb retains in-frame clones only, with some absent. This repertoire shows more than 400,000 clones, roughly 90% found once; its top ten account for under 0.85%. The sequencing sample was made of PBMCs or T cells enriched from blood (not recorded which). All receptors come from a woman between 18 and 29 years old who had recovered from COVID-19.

In DNA form, the CDR3 reads TGTGCCAGCAGTGAAAGGAGGGGAGGTGAAAAACTGTTTTTT. Translating it yields CASSERRGGEKLFF. J is TRBJ1-4 and V is TRBV25-1; D possibly corresponds to TRBD1 (5 bases). V shed 2 bases and J shed 7 bases, with 11 bases lying between them. CDR1 and CDR2 (germline): MGHDK, SYGVNS. The length of the CDR3 is 14 residues.

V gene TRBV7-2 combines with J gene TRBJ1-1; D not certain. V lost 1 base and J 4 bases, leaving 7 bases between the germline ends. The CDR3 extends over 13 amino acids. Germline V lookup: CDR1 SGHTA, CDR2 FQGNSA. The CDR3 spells CASSLDPGTEAFF. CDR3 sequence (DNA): TGTGCCAGCAGCTTAGATCCCGGCACTGAAGCTTTCTTT.

The CDR3 coding sequence is TGTGCCAGCAGTTCCCCCTCGGACAGGGGTCAAGAGACCCAGTACTTC. This codes for CASSSPSDRGQETQYF. The chain employs TRBV6-5 and TRBJ2-5; 9 positions match TRBD1. The CDR3 contains 16 residues. The V gene end was trimmed by 4 bases and the J gene end by 2 bases; junction bases not matched to a gene: 8. Germline CDR1 is MNHEY and CDR2 is SVGAGI.

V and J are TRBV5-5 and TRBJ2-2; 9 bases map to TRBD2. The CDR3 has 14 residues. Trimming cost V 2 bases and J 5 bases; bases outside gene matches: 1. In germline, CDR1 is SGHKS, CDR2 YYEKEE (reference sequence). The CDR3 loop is CASSFAGGTGELFF. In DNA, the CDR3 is TGTGCCAGCAGCTTTGCGGGGGGGACCGGGGAGCTGTTTTTT.

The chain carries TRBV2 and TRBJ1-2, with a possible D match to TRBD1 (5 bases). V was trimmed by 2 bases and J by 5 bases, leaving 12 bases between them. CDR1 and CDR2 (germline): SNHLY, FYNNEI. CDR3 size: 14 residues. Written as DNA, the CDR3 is TGTGCCAGCAGTGAAAGGGGTGAAGAATATGGCTACACCTTC. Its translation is CASSERGEEYGYTF.

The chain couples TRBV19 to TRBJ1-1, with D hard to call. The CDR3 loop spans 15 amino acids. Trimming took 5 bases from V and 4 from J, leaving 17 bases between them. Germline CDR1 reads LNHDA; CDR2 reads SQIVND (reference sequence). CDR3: CASSLTPGLSTEAFF. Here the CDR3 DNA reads TGTGCCAGTAGTTTAACTCCTGGGCTGAGCACTGAAGCTTTCTTT.

This CDR3 is CASSHRSGGGRAQGGETQYF. Written as DNA, the CDR3 is TGCGCCAGCAGCCACCGTTCGGGGGGCGGTCGGGCGCAGGGAGGAGAGACCCAGTACTTC. The chain has TRBV4-1 and TRBJ2-5, with a tentative D call TRBD2 (7 bases). V dropped 3 bases and J dropped 4 bases, with 30 bases sitting between them. Germline V CDR1 and CDR2: MGHRA, YSYEKL. The length of the CDR3 is 20 residues.

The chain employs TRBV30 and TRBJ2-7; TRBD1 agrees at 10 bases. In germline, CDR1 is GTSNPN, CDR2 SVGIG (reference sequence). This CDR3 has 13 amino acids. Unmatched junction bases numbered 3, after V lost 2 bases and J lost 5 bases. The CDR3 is CAWSKGQGDEQYF. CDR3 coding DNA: TGTGCCTGGAGTAAAGGACAGGGGGACGAGCAGTACTTC.

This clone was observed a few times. In DNA, the CDR3 is TGTGCCAGCAGTGAGGAGGGACAGGGTCATGGCTACACCTTC. Its protein product is CASSEEGQGHGYTF. This chain connects TRBV2 to TRBJ1-2; 9 nucleotides align to TRBD1. The CDR3 length is 14 residues. Germline CDR1 SNHLY, CDR2 FYNNEI. Trimming removed 3 bases from V and 6 bases from J; junction bases left unmatched: 5.

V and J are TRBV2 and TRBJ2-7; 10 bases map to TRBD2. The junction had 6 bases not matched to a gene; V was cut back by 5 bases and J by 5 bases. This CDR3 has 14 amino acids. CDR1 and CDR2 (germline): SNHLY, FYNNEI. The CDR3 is CASSSSGGGNEQYF. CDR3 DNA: TGTGCCAGCAGTTCTAGCGGGGGCGGCAACGAGCAGTACTTC.

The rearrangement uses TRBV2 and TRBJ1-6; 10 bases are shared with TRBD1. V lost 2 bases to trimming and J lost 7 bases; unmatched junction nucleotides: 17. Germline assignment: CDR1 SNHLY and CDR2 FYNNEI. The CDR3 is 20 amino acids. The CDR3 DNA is TGTGCCAGCAGTGAAAGTGGACAGGGGGTGTATCAAGTGTGGAATTCACCCCTCCACTTT. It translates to CASSESGQGVYQVWNSPLHF.

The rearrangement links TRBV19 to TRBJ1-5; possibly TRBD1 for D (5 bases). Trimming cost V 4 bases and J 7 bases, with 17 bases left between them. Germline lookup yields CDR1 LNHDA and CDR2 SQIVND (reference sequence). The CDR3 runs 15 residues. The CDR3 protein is CASSKQVTSAQPQHF. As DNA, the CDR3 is TGTGCCAGTAGTAAACAGGTTACTTCGGCCCAGCCCCAGCATTTT.

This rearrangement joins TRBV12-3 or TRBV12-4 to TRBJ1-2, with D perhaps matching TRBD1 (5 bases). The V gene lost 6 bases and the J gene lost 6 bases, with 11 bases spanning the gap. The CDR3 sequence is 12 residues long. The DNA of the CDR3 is TGTGCCAGCAGCCCCTGGGGGGATGGCTACACCTTC. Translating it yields CASSPWGDGYTF.

CDR3 DNA: TGTGCCAGTGTGGGCCGGGACAGGACCCCTAGGGATGGCTACACCTTC. The encoded protein is CASVGRDRTPRDGYTF. The rearrangement uses TRBV19 and TRBJ1-2; 8 nucleotides line up with TRBD1. The CDR3 runs to 16 residues. Per the germline V gene, CDR1 is LNHDA and CDR2 is SQIVND (reference sequence). The V and J ends lost 8 bases and 6 bases, in that order; junction bases with no gene match: 17. The whole variable domain, remainder taken from reference TRBV19 and TRBJ1-2, is DGGITQSPKYLFRKEGQNVTLSCEQNLNHDAMYWYRQDPGQGLRLIYYSQIVNDFQKGDIAEGYSVSREKKESFPLTVTSAQKNPTAFYLCASVGRDRTPRDGYTFGSGTRLTVV.

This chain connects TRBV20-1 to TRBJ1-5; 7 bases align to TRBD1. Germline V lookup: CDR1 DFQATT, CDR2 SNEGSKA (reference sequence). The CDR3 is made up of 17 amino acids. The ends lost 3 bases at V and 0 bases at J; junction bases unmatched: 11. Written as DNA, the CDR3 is TGCAGTGCTAGTCCCCCAGGGACAGAGTATAGCAATCAGCCCCAGCATTTT. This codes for CSASPPGTEYSNQPQHF.

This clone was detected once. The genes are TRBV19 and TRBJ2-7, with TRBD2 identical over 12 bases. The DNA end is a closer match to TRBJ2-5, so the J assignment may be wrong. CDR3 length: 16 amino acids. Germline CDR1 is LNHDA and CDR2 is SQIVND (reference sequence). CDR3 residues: CASSTTSGGVQETQYF. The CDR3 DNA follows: TGTGCCAGTAGTACGACTAGCGGGGGAGTCCAAGAGACCCAGTACTTC.

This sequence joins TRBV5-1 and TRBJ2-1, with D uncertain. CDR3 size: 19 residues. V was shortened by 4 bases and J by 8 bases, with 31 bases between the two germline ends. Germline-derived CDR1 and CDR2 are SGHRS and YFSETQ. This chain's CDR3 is CASSPHSDKKVLLSDEQFF. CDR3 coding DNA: TGCGCCAGCAGCCCACATTCCGATAAGAAGGTCCTATTAAGCGATGAGCAGTTCTTC.